This T cell receptor beta chain was sequenced during a study of OX40 agonist ivuxolimab in advanced cancers. Overall study context: An agonistic human IgG2 monoclonal antibody against OX40 (CD134) was given.

Sequencing was performed with immunoSEQ multiplex PCR; in TCRdb, only in-frame clones are kept and a portion is missing. The sample lists over 55,000 clones; roughly 93% were seen once. Trimming took off 0 bases at V and 3 bases at J, with 6 bases between the two ends. Germline CDR1 and CDR2: MGHRA and YSYEKL. The CDR3 has 13 residues. This specimen consisted of CD4+ or CD8+ T cells sorted from blood, obtained in a trial of the OX40 agonist ivuxolimab. This receptor was taken from an adult with an advanced solid tumor such as melanoma, head and neck, liver or kidney cancer. The rearrangement uses TRBV4-1 and TRBJ2-7; D unresolved. CDR3 sequence: CASSQDQFYEQYF. In nucleotides, the CDR3 is TGCGCCAGCAGCCAAGATCAGTTCTACGAGCAGTACTTC.